This T cell receptor (beta chain) was observed in a study of blood T cell repertoires in COVID-19. Profiled with immunoSEQ multiplex PCR; TCRdb holds only in-frame clones, not every one. The table lists around 58,000 clones, 90% of them singletons. CDR1 and CDR2 from the germline V gene are SGHDT and YYEEEE. Between the trimmed V and J ends, which lost 4 bases and 0 bases, there was a span of 8 bases. The CDR3 consists of 13 residues. Material: peripheral blood. The TCR sequence derives from a man aged 55 to 70 with active COVID-19. This sequence joins TRBV5-6 and TRBJ2-7; TRBD1 might be the D (6 bases). The CDR3 loop is CASSQGPSYEQYF. The CDR3, as DNA: TGTGCCAGCAGCCAGGGGCCCTCCTACGAGCAGTACTTC. Full variable domain (rest looked up from reference TRBV5-6 and TRBJ2-7): DAGVTQSPTHLIKTRGQQVTLRCSPKSGHDTVSWYQQALGQGPQFIFQYYEEEERQRGNFPDRFSGHQFPNYSSELNVNALLLGDSALYLCASSQGPSYEQYFGPGTRLTVT.